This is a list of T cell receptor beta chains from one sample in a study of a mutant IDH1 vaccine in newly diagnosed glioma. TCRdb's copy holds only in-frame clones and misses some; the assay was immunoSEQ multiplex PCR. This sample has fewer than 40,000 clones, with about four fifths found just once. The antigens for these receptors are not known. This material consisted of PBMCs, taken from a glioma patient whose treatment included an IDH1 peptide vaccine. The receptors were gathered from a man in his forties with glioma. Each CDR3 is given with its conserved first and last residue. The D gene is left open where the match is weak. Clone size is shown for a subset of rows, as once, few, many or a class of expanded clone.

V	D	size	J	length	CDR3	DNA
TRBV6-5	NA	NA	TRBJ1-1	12	CASSNFRAEAFF	TGTGCCAGCAGTAATTTCAGGGCTGAAGCTTTCTTT
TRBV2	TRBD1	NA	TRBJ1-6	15	CASRPRDSSGAPLHF	TGTGCCAGCAGACCCCGGGACAGCTCCGGGGCACCCCTCCACTTT
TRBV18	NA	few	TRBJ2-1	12	CASSPPGNLQFF	TGTGCCAGCTCACCCCCCGGAAACCTGCAGTTCTTC
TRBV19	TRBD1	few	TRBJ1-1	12	CASRDRDTEAFF	TGTGCCAGTAGGGACAGGGACACTGAAGCTTTCTTT
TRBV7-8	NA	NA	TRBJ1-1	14	CASSLFTGAPEAFF	TGTGCCAGCAGCTTATTTACGGGGGCCCCTGAAGCTTTCTTT
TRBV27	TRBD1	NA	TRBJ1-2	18	CASSLYADRANPNYGYTF	TGTGCCAGCAGTTTATATGCCGACAGGGCAAATCCTAACTATGGCTACACCTTC
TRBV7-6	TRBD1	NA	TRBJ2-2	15	CASSPGTGFTGELFF	TGTGCCAGCAGCCCCGGGACAGGGTTCACCGGGGAGCTGTTTTTT
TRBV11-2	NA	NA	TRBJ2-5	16	CASSLGTDLLIGTQYF	TGTGCCAGCAGCTTAGGGACAGACCTCCTAATAGGGACCCAGTACTTC
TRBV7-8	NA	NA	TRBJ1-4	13	CASSYRPNEKLFF	TGTGCCAGCAGCTATAGGCCAAATGAAAAACTGTTTTTT
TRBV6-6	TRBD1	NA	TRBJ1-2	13	CASRYGQGGGYTF	TGTGCCAGCAGATACGGACAGGGCGGTGGCTACACCTTC
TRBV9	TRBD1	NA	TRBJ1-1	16	CASSVGLGQAATEAFF	TGTGCCAGCAGCGTTGGGTTGGGACAGGCGGCCACTGAAGCTTTCTTT
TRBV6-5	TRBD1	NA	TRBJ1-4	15	CASSYGDRENEKLFF	TGTGCCAGCAGTTACGGGGACAGGGAGAATGAAAAACTGTTTTTT
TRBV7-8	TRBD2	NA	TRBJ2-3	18	CASSLVVPGGLITDTQYF	TGTGCCAGCAGCTTAGTCGTTCCGGGGGGGCTTATCACAGATACGCAGTATTTT
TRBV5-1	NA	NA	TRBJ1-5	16	CASSLDGRGNNQPQHF	TGCGCCAGCAGCTTGGATGGCAGGGGCAACAATCAGCCCCAGCATTTT
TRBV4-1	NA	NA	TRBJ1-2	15	CASSQEGSDPYGYTF	TGCGCCAGCAGCCAAGAAGGTTCCGACCCCTATGGCTACACCTTC
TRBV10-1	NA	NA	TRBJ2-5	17	CASSGAPLGARWETQYF	TGCGCCAGCAGTGGAGCCCCCTTAGGCGCGAGATGGGAGACCCAGTACTTC
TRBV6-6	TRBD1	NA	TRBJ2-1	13	CASSPDRANEQFF	TGTGCCAGCAGTCCGGACAGGGCTAATGAGCAGTTCTTC
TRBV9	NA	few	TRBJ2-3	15	CASSVGVDSTDTQYF	TGTGCCAGCAGCGTAGGTGTGGACAGCACAGATACGCAGTATTTT
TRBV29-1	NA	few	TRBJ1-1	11	CSVEPGSKAFF	TGCAGCGTTGAACCGGGTTCAAAGGCTTTCTTT
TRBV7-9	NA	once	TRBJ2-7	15	CASSFEASATYEQYF	TGTGCCAGCAGCTTTGAAGCCTCCGCGACCTACGAGCAGTACTTC
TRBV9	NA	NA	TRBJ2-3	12	CASSAEENTQYF	TGTGCCAGCAGCGCTGAGGAGAATACGCAGTATTTT
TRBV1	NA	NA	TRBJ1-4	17	CTSSQDVQGATNEKLFF	TGCACCAGCAGCCAAGATGTCCAGGGTGCAACTAATGAAAAACTGTTTTTT
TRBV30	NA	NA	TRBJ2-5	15	CAWSVLGGRGETQYF	TGTGCCTGGAGTGTTCTGGGGGGGCGCGGGGAGACCCAGTACTTC
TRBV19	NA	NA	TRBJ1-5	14	CASSMGTAEGPQHF	TGTGCCAGTAGTATGGGGACGGCCGAGGGGCCCCAGCATTTT
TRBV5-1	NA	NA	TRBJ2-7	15	CASSLVVSGNYEQYF	TGCGCCAGCAGCTTGGTGGTTTCGGGAAACTACGAGCAGTACTTC
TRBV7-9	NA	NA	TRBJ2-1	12	CASSLVGQPQFF	TGTGCCAGCAGCTTAGTGGGGCAGCCGCAGTTCTTC